This is a list of T cell receptor beta chains from one sample in a study of early T cells in non-severe SARS-CoV-2 infection. TCRdb re-analysed the 5' RACE reads in MiXCR, keeping a single row per CDR3 protein. The sample lists 100,000 or so distinct CDR3 sequences; 13% were seen once. The sample taken for sequencing was whole blood. The receptors originated from an adult who was a healthcare worker with PCR-confirmed SARS-CoV-2 infection or an uninfected control (not recorded which). Each CDR3 is given with its conserved first and last residue. The order of the fields is J gene, D gene, V gene, clone size, CDR3 protein, CDR3 DNA. A D gene is named only where the DNA matches it firmly. Size is stated for part of the rows, as once, few or many counts, or as a class when the clone is expanded.

j_call: TRBJ1-1
d_call: NA
v_call: TRBV5-1
clone_size: many
cdr3_aa: CASSGQDLGGAFF
cdr3_nt: TGCGCCAGCAGCGGGCAGGACCTGGGGGGAGCTTTCTTT

j_call: TRBJ2-5
d_call: NA
v_call: TRBV6-6
clone_size: few
cdr3_aa: CASIWGDVAQETQYF
cdr3_nt: TGTGCCAGCATTTGGGGGGATGTGGCCCAAGAGACCCAGTACTTC

j_call: TRBJ2-5
d_call: TRBD1
v_call: TRBV5-1
clone_size: many
cdr3_aa: CASSFRDRGSETQYF
cdr3_nt: TGCGCCAGCAGCTTCCGGGACAGGGGATCGGAGACCCAGTACTTC

j_call: TRBJ2-7
d_call: NA
v_call: TRBV7-2
clone_size: few
cdr3_aa: CASSRSGAYEQYF
cdr3_nt: TGTGCCAGCAGCCGATCCGGGGCCTACGAGCAGTACTTC

j_call: TRBJ2-3
d_call: TRBD2
v_call: TRBV12-3/TRBV12-4
clone_size: NA
cdr3_aa: CASSRPSGKDGAQYF
cdr3_nt: TGTGCCAGCAGCCGCCCCAGCGGGAAGGATGGCGCGCAGTATTTT

j_call: TRBJ1-1
d_call: NA
v_call: TRBV7-8
clone_size: NA
cdr3_aa: CASSRQWATEAFF
cdr3_nt: TGTGCCAGCAGCCGTCAGTGGGCCACTGAAGCTTTCTTT

j_call: TRBJ1-5
d_call: NA
v_call: TRBV2
clone_size: few
cdr3_aa: CASSEAGGPMKPQHF
cdr3_nt: TGTGCCAGCAGTGAAGCGGGAGGCCCTATGAAGCCCCAGCATTTT

j_call: TRBJ2-7
d_call: NA
v_call: TRBV6-5
clone_size: NA
cdr3_aa: CASSRDRYEQYF
cdr3_nt: TGTGCCAGCAGTAGGGACCGGTACGAGCAGTACTTC

j_call: TRBJ1-2
d_call: TRBD1
v_call: TRBV5-1
clone_size: NA
cdr3_aa: CASAGTGAIDNYGYTF
cdr3_nt: TGCGCCAGCGCCGGGACAGGGGCGATCGATAACTATGGCTACACCTTC

j_call: TRBJ2-5
d_call: NA
v_call: TRBV11-2
clone_size: NA
cdr3_aa: CASSRGVQETQYF
cdr3_nt: TGTGCCAGCAGCAGGGGGGTCCAAGAGACCCAGTACTTC

j_call: TRBJ2-3
d_call: TRBD1
v_call: TRBV20-1
clone_size: NA
cdr3_aa: CSAAIDRALTDTQYF
cdr3_nt: TGCAGTGCCGCGATCGACAGGGCCCTCACAGATACGCAGTATTTT

j_call: TRBJ2-6
d_call: NA
v_call: TRBV2
clone_size: NA
cdr3_aa: CASSVFPTSMPRTGANVLTF
cdr3_nt: TGTGCCAGCAGTGTTTTCCCGACAAGCATGCCCCGGACTGGGGCCAACGTCCTGACTTTC

j_call: TRBJ1-4
d_call: TRBD1
v_call: TRBV2
clone_size: many
cdr3_aa: CASSGNNRGRHEKLFF
cdr3_nt: TGTGCCAGCAGCGGTAATAACAGGGGTCGACATGAAAAACTGTTTTTT

j_call: TRBJ2-3
d_call: NA
v_call: TRBV15
clone_size: few
cdr3_aa: CATSRGGVTDTQYF
cdr3_nt: TGTGCCACCAGCAGAGGAGGCGTCACAGATACGCAGTATTTT

j_call: TRBJ2-1
d_call: TRBD1
v_call: TRBV5-1
clone_size: NA
cdr3_aa: CASSLGPGGLNEQFF
cdr3_nt: TGCGCCAGCAGCTTGGGGCCAGGGGGCCTGAATGAGCAGTTCTTC

j_call: TRBJ2-1
d_call: NA
v_call: TRBV7-3
clone_size: many
cdr3_aa: CASSLSGGSYNEQFF
cdr3_nt: TGTGCCAGCAGCTTGAGTGGCGGCTCCTACAATGAGCAGTTCTTC

j_call: TRBJ1-2
d_call: NA
v_call: TRBV5-6
clone_size: NA
cdr3_aa: CASSLGLNYGYTF
cdr3_nt: TGTGCCAGCAGCTTGGGACTGAACTATGGCTACACCTTC

j_call: TRBJ1-1
d_call: NA
v_call: TRBV2
clone_size: NA
cdr3_aa: CASSGWTEAFF
cdr3_nt: TGTGCCAGCAGCGGGTGGACTGAAGCTTTCTTT

j_call: TRBJ2-7
d_call: NA
v_call: TRBV12-3/TRBV12-4
clone_size: few
cdr3_aa: CASSLSRHDEQYF
cdr3_nt: TGTGCCAGCAGTTTATCCCGACACGACGAGCAGTACTTC

j_call: TRBJ1-1
d_call: NA
v_call: TRBV29-1
clone_size: few
cdr3_aa: CSVRTEVDNTEAFF
cdr3_nt: TGCAGCGTTAGGACGGAGGTTGATAATACTGAAGCTTTCTTT

j_call: TRBJ2-3
d_call: NA
v_call: TRBV21-1
clone_size: NA
cdr3_aa: CASSIRTMLGGHTDTQYF
cdr3_nt: TGTGCCAGCAGCATCCGAACCATGTTGGGGGGCCACACAGATACGCAGTATTTT

j_call: TRBJ2-7
d_call: NA
v_call: TRBV20-1
clone_size: NA
cdr3_aa: CSANGQSRAYEQYF
cdr3_nt: TGCAGTGCTAACGGACAATCGAGGGCCTACGAGCAGTACTTC

j_call: TRBJ1-5
d_call: NA
v_call: TRBV7-2
clone_size: NA
cdr3_aa: CASSLTGRGDNQPQHF
cdr3_nt: TGTGCCAGCAGCTTAACTGGTCGGGGTGACAATCAGCCCCAGCATTTT

j_call: TRBJ2-7
d_call: NA
v_call: TRBV2
clone_size: NA
cdr3_aa: CASRANTYEQYF
cdr3_nt: TGTGCCAGCAGAGCGAACACCTACGAGCAGTACTTC

j_call: TRBJ2-3
d_call: NA
v_call: TRBV6-2/TRBV6-3
clone_size: many
cdr3_aa: CASTVAEHTDTQYF
cdr3_nt: TGTGCCAGCACCGTCGCCGAACACACAGATACGCAGTATTTT

j_call: TRBJ2-3
d_call: NA
v_call: TRBV7-2
clone_size: few
cdr3_aa: CASTLGASSTDTQYF
cdr3_nt: TGTGCCAGCACCCTGGGGGCTAGTTCCACAGATACGCAGTATTTT

j_call: TRBJ2-1
d_call: TRBD1
v_call: TRBV5-1
clone_size: many
cdr3_aa: CASSFRQGEGYNEQFF
cdr3_nt: TGCGCCAGCAGCTTTAGGCAGGGGGAAGGGTACAATGAGCAGTTCTTC

j_call: TRBJ2-7
d_call: TRBD1
v_call: TRBV7-9
clone_size: NA
cdr3_aa: CASSIIDRAYEQYF
cdr3_nt: TGTGCCAGCAGCATTATAGACAGGGCCTACGAGCAGTACTTC

j_call: TRBJ2-5
d_call: NA
v_call: TRBV20-1
clone_size: few
cdr3_aa: CSAELRGGETQYF
cdr3_nt: TGCAGTGCTGAGCTGCGGGGTGGGGAGACCCAGTACTTC

j_call: TRBJ1-1
d_call: TRBD1
v_call: TRBV3-1
clone_size: many
cdr3_aa: CASSQSDRANTEAFF
cdr3_nt: TGTGCCAGCAGCCAATCGGACAGGGCGAACACTGAAGCTTTCTTT

j_call: TRBJ2-3
d_call: TRBD2
v_call: TRBV5-4
clone_size: few
cdr3_aa: CASSLLLAGMTDTQYF
cdr3_nt: TGTGCCAGCAGCTTGCTACTAGCGGGTATGACAGATACGCAGTATTTT

j_call: TRBJ2-1
d_call: NA
v_call: TRBV7-2
clone_size: many
cdr3_aa: CASSLDSGLPYNEQFF
cdr3_nt: TGTGCCAGCAGCTTAGACTCGGGATTACCTTACAATGAGCAGTTCTTC

j_call: TRBJ1-5
d_call: TRBD1
v_call: TRBV12-3/TRBV12-4
clone_size: many
cdr3_aa: CASRRSGGHQPQHF
cdr3_nt: TGTGCCAGCAGGAGATCAGGGGGCCATCAGCCCCAGCATTTT

j_call: TRBJ2-1
d_call: TRBD2
v_call: TRBV20-1
clone_size: NA
cdr3_aa: CSGDLAGHYNEQFF
cdr3_nt: TGCAGTGGAGACTTAGCGGGGCACTACAATGAGCAGTTCTTC

j_call: TRBJ2-2
d_call: NA
v_call: TRBV19
clone_size: many
cdr3_aa: CAAKPGTDTGELFF
cdr3_nt: TGTGCCGCCAAGCCCGGGACTGATACCGGGGAGCTGTTTTTT

j_call: TRBJ2-5
d_call: NA
v_call: TRBV7-2
clone_size: many
cdr3_aa: CASSLDLGTQYF
cdr3_nt: TGTGCCAGCAGTTTGGACCTGGGGACCCAGTACTTC

j_call: TRBJ2-5
d_call: NA
v_call: TRBV9
clone_size: few
cdr3_aa: CASSPRPGTQETQYF
cdr3_nt: TGTGCCAGCAGCCCGCGCCCCGGGACACAAGAGACCCAGTACTTC

j_call: TRBJ2-7
d_call: NA
v_call: TRBV29-1
clone_size: few
cdr3_aa: CSAQEGNEQYF
cdr3_nt: TGCAGCGCCCAGGAGGGAAACGAGCAGTACTTC

j_call: TRBJ1-5
d_call: TRBD1
v_call: TRBV10-3
clone_size: many
cdr3_aa: CAISEDRGAAQHF
cdr3_nt: TGTGCCATCAGTGAGGACAGGGGAGCAGCCCAGCATTTT

j_call: TRBJ1-5
d_call: TRBD1
v_call: TRBV6-2/TRBV6-3
clone_size: many
cdr3_aa: CASSYLTGAQPQHF
cdr3_nt: TGTGCCAGCAGTTACTTGACAGGGGCACAGCCCCAGCATTTT

j_call: TRBJ1-2
d_call: NA
v_call: TRBV5-6
clone_size: NA
cdr3_aa: CASSGQTVQANYGYTF
cdr3_nt: TGTGCCAGCAGCGGGCAGACAGTTCAAGCTAACTATGGCTACACCTTC

j_call: TRBJ2-6
d_call: NA
v_call: TRBV5-1
clone_size: NA
cdr3_aa: CASRRNSGANVLTF
cdr3_nt: TGCGCCAGCCGACGGAACTCTGGGGCCAACGTCCTGACTTTC

j_call: TRBJ2-7
d_call: TRBD1
v_call: TRBV29-1
clone_size: once
cdr3_aa: CSAGQGLTYEQYF
cdr3_nt: TGCAGCGCCGGACAGGGCTTGACCTACGAGCAGTACTTC

j_call: TRBJ2-5
d_call: TRBD2
v_call: TRBV3-1
clone_size: NA
cdr3_aa: CASSYLAAETQYF
cdr3_nt: TGTGCCAGCAGCTATCTAGCGGCGGAGACCCAGTACTTC

j_call: TRBJ2-7
d_call: NA
v_call: TRBV11-2
clone_size: NA
cdr3_aa: CASSLLWRGAYEQYF
cdr3_nt: TGTGCCAGCAGCTTACTTTGGAGGGGCGCCTACGAGCAGTACTTC

j_call: TRBJ2-3
d_call: NA
v_call: TRBV6-6
clone_size: few
cdr3_aa: CASSPWRFTDTQYF
cdr3_nt: TGTGCCAGCAGTCCTTGGCGGTTCACAGATACGCAGTATTTT

j_call: TRBJ2-5
d_call: NA
v_call: TRBV6-5
clone_size: few
cdr3_aa: CASSPPGTFYTETQYF
cdr3_nt: TGTGCCAGCAGCCCCCCGGGGACGTTTTATACGGAGACCCAGTACTTC

j_call: TRBJ1-1
d_call: TRBD1
v_call: TRBV20-1
clone_size: NA
cdr3_aa: CSALGAGGTLGTEAFF
cdr3_nt: TGCAGTGCCCTGGGGGCAGGGGGTACACTGGGCACTGAAGCTTTCTTT